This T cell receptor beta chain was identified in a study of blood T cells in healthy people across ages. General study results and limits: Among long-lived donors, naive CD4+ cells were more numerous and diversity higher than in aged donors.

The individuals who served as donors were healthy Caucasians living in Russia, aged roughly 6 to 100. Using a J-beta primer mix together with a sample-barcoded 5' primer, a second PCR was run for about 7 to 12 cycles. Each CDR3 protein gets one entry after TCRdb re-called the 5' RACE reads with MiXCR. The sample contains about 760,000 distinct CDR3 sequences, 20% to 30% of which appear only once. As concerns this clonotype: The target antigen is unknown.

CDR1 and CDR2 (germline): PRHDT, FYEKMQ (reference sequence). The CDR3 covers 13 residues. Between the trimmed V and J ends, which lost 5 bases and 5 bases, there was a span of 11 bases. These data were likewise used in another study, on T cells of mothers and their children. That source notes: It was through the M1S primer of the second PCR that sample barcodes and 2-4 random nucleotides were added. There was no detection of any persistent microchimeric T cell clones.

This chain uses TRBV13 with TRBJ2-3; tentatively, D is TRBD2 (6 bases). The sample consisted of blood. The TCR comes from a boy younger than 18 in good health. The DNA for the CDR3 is TGTGCCAGCAGCATTCAGGGAGGAGATACGCAGTATTTT. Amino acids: CASSIQGGDTQYF.